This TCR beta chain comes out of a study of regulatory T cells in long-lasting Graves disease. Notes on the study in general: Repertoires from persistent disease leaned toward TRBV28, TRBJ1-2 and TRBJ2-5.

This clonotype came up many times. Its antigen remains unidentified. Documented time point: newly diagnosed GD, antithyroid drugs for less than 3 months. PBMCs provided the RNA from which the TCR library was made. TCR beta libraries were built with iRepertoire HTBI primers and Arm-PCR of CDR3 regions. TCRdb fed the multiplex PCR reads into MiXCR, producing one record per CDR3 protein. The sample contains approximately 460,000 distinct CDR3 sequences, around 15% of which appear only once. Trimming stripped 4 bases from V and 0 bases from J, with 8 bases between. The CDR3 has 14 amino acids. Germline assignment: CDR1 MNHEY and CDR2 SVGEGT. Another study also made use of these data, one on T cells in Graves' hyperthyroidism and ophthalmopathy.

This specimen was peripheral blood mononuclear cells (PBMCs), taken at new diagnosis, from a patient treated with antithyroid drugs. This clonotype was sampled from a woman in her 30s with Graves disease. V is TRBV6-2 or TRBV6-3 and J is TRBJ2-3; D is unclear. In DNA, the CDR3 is TGTGCCAGCAGTTCGGTGGGCAGCACAGATACGCAGTATTTT. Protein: CASSSVGSTDTQYF.